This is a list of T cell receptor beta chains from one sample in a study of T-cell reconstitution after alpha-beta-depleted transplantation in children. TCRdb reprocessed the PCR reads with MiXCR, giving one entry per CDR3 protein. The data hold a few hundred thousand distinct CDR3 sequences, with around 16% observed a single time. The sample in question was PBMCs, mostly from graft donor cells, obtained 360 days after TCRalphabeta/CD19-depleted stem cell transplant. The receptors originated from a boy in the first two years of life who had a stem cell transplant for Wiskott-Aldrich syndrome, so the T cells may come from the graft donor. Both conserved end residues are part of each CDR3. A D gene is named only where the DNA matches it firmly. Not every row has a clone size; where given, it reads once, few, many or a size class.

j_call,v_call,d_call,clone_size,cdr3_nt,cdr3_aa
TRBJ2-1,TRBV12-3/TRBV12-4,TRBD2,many,TGTGCCAGCAGTCCTAGCGGGAGGACCTACAATGAGCAGTTCTTC,CASSPSGRTYNEQFF
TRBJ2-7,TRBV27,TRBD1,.,TGTGCCAGCAGGCAAGGGGGCGGGCCCCCCTCCTACGAGCAGTACTTC,CASRQGGGPPSYEQYF
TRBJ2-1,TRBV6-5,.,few,TGTGCCAGCTTCCAGGGGGGGGTTTGGTGGCAGTTCTTC,CASFQGGVWWQFF
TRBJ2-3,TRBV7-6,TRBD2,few,TGTGCCAGCAGCTTAGGGGCGGGGGGGCTTACAGATACGCAGTATTTT,CASSLGAGGLTDTQYF
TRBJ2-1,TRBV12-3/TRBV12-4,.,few,TGTGCCAGCAGTTTGATTAGCAGAGCGGAGCAGTTCTTC,CASSLISRAEQFF
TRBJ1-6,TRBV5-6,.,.,TGTGCCAGCAGCTTGACGGGACATAATTCACCCCTCCACTTT,CASSLTGHNSPLHF
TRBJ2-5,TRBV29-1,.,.,TGCAGCGTGGACAGTCGAAGTCTGGGGCAAGAGACCCAGTACTTC,CSVDSRSLGQETQYF
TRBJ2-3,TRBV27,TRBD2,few,TGTGCCAGCAGTTTGGTAGCGGGAGTATTCACAGATACGCAGTATTTT,CASSLVAGVFTDTQYF
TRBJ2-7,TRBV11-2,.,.,TGTGCCAGCAGTCACACACCCGGCGAGCAGTACTTC,CASSHTPGEQYF
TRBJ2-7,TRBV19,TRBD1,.,TGTGCCAGTTCTACAGGGGGGTTGAGCTACGAGCAGTACTTC,CASSTGGLSYEQYF
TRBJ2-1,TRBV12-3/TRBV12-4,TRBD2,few,TGTGCCAGCAGAGGGGGGAGAAGACTAGCGGGAGGAAGCTCCTACAATGAGCAGTTCTTC,CASRGGRRLAGGSSYNEQFF
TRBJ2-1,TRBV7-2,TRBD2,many,TGTGCCAGCAGCCAGACTAGCGGGATGTACAATGAGCAGTTCTTC,CASSQTSGMYNEQFF
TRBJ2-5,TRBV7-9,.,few,TGTGCCAGCAGTAGGGGGTCGAGTGAGACCCAGTACTTC,CASSRGSSETQYF
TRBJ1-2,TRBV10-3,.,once,TGTGCCATCAGTGGAGACAGCTACTATGGCTACACCTTC,CAISGDSYYGYTF
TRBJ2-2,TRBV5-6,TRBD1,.,TGTGCCAGCCGTACCCTCGGGACAGGTCTCACCGGGGAGCTGTTTTTT,CASRTLGTGLTGELFF
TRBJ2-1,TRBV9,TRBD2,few,TGTGCCAGCAGCACCCGACTAGCGGGAGGGTCTCTTACCTACAATGAGCAGTTCTTC,CASSTRLAGGSLTYNEQFF
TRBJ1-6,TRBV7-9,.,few,TGTGCCAGCAGCTTAATCGGGACGAGGAATTCACCCCTCCACTTT,CASSLIGTRNSPLHF
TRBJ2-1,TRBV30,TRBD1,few,TGTGCCTGGAGGGGGGGACAGGGGAACCCAAATGAGCAGTTCTTC,CAWRGGQGNPNEQFF
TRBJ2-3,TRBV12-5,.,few,TGTGCTAGTGGTACTGAAAGCACAGATACGCAGTATTTT,CASGTESTDTQYF
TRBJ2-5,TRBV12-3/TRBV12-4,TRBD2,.,TGTGCCAGCAGGGAAGAGGGGCGGGGGTACCAAGAGACCCAGTACTTC,CASREEGRGYQETQYF
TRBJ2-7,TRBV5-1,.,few,TGCGCCAGCAGCCGTAGTCTCTTCGGGCCTTACAAGTACTTC,CASSRSLFGPYKYF
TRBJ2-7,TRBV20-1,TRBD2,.,TGCAGTGCTAGAGGGCCTAGCGGGAGTGGGTCCTACGAGCAGTACTTC,CSARGPSGSGSYEQYF
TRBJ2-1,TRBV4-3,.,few,TGCGCCAGCAGCCAAATCCAGAATCCGTACAATGAGCAGTTCTTC,CASSQIQNPYNEQFF
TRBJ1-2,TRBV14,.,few,TGTGCCAGCAGCCTCTGGGACTACTATGGCTACACCTTC,CASSLWDYYGYTF
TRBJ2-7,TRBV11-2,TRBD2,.,TGTGCCAGCAGCTTTAATACGGGACTAGCCTCAACCGAATCCTACGAGCAGTACTTC,CASSFNTGLASTESYEQYF
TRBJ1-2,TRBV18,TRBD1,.,TGTGCCAGCTCACCACCGGCAGGGGGTGGCTATGGCTACACCTTC,CASSPPAGGGYGYTF
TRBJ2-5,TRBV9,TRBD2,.,TGTGCCAGCAGCCCGCCGGGACTAGCGGAAGAGACCCAGTACTTC,CASSPPGLAEETQYF
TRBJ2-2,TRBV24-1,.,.,TGTGCCACCAGTGTCTTGGGTCCTATGAACACCGGGGAGCTGTTTTTT,CATSVLGPMNTGELFF
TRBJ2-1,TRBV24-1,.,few,TGTGCCACCGGAAAGCAGGGTTATTCCTACAATGAGCAGTTCTTC,CATGKQGYSYNEQFF
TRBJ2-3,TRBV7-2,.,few,TGTGCCAGCGGCTTCGATCCGACTGATACGCAGTATTTT,CASGFDPTDTQYF
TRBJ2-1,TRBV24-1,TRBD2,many,TGTGCCACCAGTGATTTACATGGGACTAGCGAGACTTACAATGAGCAGTTCTTC,CATSDLHGTSETYNEQFF
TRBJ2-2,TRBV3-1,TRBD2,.,TGTGCCAGCAGCGGGAGCGGGAGAAGCACCGGGGAGCTGTTTTTT,CASSGSGRSTGELFF
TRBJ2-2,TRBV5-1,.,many,TGCGCCAGCAGCCGCCTTGTAAGGGAAAACACCGGGGAGCTGTTTTTT,CASSRLVRENTGELFF
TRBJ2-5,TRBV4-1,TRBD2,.,TGCGCCAGCAGCCAAGATGAGGGGAGGGGAGAGACCCAGTACTTC,CASSQDEGRGETQYF
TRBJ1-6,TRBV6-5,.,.,TGTGCCAGCAGTTACAGGGGTAATTCACCCCTCCACTTT,CASSYRGNSPLHF
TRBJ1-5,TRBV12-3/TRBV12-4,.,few,TGTGCCAGCAGTTTCGAGGGTCATCAGCCCCAGCATTTT,CASSFEGHQPQHF
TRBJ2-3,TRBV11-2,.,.,TGTGCCAGCAGCTTAGCGCCTCATAATACGCAGTATTTT,CASSLAPHNTQYF
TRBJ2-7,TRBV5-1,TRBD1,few,TGCGCCAGCACCTCGGACAGGCACGAGCAGTACTTC,CASTSDRHEQYF
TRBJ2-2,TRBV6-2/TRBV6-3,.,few,TGTGCCAGCAGTTACAGGGTTAAGGAGCTGTTTTTT,CASSYRVKELFF
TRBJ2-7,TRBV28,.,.,TGTGCCAGCAGTTTATGGCAGAGCGAACACGAGCAGTACTTC,CASSLWQSEHEQYF
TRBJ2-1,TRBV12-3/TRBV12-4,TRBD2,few,TGTGCCAGCACCCTAGGGGAGGGCTCCTACAATGAGCAGTTCTTC,CASTLGEGSYNEQFF
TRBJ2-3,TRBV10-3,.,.,TGTGCCATCAAGAGAGGGGGCACAGATACGCAGTATTTT,CAIKRGGTDTQYF
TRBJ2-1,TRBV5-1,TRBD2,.,TGCGCCAGCAGCTTGGCTAGCGGGAGTTGGAATGAGCAGTTCTTC,CASSLASGSWNEQFF
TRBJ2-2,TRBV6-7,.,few,TGTGCCAGCAGTTACTCGACGGTTAACACCGGGGAGCTGTTTTTT,CASSYSTVNTGELFF
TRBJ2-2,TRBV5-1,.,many,TGTGCCAGCAGCCTCCGGCCGACCGGGGAGCTGTTTTTT,CASSLRPTGELFF
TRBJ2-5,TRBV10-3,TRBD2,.,TGTGCCATCAGTGAGTGGGGGGGTCCGTTCCAAGAGACCCAGTACTTC,CAISEWGGPFQETQYF
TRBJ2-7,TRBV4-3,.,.,TGCGCCAGCAGCCTAAGGACATTTGGATCCTACGAGCAGTACTTC,CASSLRTFGSYEQYF
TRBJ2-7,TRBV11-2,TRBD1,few,TGTGCCAGCAGCTTAGCCCTTAGACAGGGGTACGAGCAGTACTTC,CASSLALRQGYEQYF
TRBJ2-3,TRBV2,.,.,TGTGCCAGCACCCTCGAGCGGATGAGCACAGATACGCAGTATTTT,CASTLERMSTDTQYF
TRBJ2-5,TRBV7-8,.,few,TGTGCCAGCAGCTCACCCAGGGTGAGAGAGACCCAGTACTTC,CASSSPRVRETQYF
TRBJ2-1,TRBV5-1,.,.,TGCGCCAGCAGCTTGGCCGTCAGCCTCTCCTACAATGAGCAGTTCTTC,CASSLAVSLSYNEQFF
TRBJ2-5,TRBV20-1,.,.,TGCAGTGCTAGCCTAGGACGTAGGGCGACCCAGTACTTC,CSASLGRRATQYF
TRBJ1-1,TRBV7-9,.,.,TGTGCCAGCAGCCCCGGTTGGGGTCGGCCGATGAACACTGAAGCTTTCTTT,CASSPGWGRPMNTEAFF